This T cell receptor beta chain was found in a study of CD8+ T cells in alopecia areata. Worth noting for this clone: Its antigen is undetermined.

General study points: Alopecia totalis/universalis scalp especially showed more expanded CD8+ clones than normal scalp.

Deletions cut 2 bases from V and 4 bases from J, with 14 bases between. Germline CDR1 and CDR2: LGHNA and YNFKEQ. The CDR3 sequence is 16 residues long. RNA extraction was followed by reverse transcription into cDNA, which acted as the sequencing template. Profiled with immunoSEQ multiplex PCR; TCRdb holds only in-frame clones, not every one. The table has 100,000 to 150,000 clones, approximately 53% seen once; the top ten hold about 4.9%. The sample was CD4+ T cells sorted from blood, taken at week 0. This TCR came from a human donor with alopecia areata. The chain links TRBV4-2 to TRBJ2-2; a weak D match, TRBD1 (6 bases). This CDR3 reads CASSQPLGAGTGELFF. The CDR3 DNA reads TGTGCCAGCAGCCAACCATTGGGGGCGGGCACCGGGGAGCTGTTTTTT.